Shown below are 21 T cell receptor beta chains from a single sample sequenced in a study of T-cell reconstitution after alpha-beta-depleted transplantation in children. Unique molecular identifiers were used to barcode this TCRbeta library. Each CDR3 protein is one row after TCRdb ran MiXCR on the PCR reads. The data show approximately 350,000 distinct CDR3 sequences, with about a sixth seen just once and just over 40% held by the top ten. Sequencing used PBMCs, mostly from graft donor cells, obtained 360 days after TCRalphabeta/CD19-depleted stem cell transplant. Receptors originate from a male patient between 2 and 10 years old who had a stem cell transplant for acute lymphoblastic leukemia, so the T cells may come from the graft donor.

The sample holds a few counts of this clonotype. This chain joins TRBV29-1 and TRBJ2-3, with D possibly matching TRBD2 (6 bases). The germline V and J ends were trimmed by 7 bases and 6 bases, with 11 bases remaining between them. CDR1 SQVTM and CDR2 ANQGSEA come from the germline V gene. This CDR3 has 11 residues. In DNA, the CDR3 is TGCAGCGCCAAGGAGGGGGATACGCAGTATTTT. Its protein is CSAKEGDTQYF.

The chain employs TRBV29-1 and TRBJ2-3; no reliable D call. Per germline, CDR1 SQVTM and CDR2 ANQGSEA. This CDR3 comprises 11 residues. V was shortened by 5 bases and J by 4 bases, with 7 bases between the two germline ends. CDR3 protein: CSVKEPDTQYF. The CDR3 DNA follows: TGCAGCGTTAAGGAACCAGATACGCAGTATTTT.

This chain connects TRBV5-1 to TRBJ2-7; D possibly uses TRBD1 or TRBD2 (5 bases each). The germline gives CDR1 SGHRS, CDR2 YFSETQ. V lost 5 bases and J 6 bases, leaving 9 bases between the germline ends. This CDR3 has 11 residues. The CDR3 region is CASRGVAEQYF. The CDR3 nucleotides read TGCGCCAGCAGGGGGGTCGCCGAGCAGTACTTC.

V usage is TRBV4-3 and J usage is TRBJ2-7, with 10 bases lining up with TRBD2. The J segment lost 7 bases and the V segment lost 2 bases, leaving 8 bases of the junction unmatched. Germline assignment: CDR1 LGHNA and CDR2 YSLEER. This CDR3 region has 15 residues. CDR3 nucleotide sequence: TGCGCCAGCAGCCAAAATAGCGGGAGGTCTCGGGAGCAGTACTTC. This sequence encodes CASSQNSGRSREQYF.

This clonotype was detected ten times or more. V and J are TRBV20-1 and TRBJ1-4; 9 nucleotides line up with TRBD1. Trimming at V came to 1 base and at J to 8 bases, leaving 5 bases not matched to a gene. CDR1 is DFQATT and CDR2 is SNEGSKA in the germline V gene (reference sequence). The CDR3 loop spans 14 amino acids. Written as DNA, the CDR3 is TGCAGTGCTAGAGCACAGGGGGCGGCAGAAAAACTGTTTTTT. Translation: CSARAQGAAEKLFF.

This clonotype was counted ten times or more. The genes are TRBV5-4 and TRBJ2-1; no definite D call. From germline, CDR1 is SGHNT and CDR2 YYREEE (reference sequence). With 2 bases removed from V and 1 base from J, the gap between germline ends came to 7 bases. The CDR3 is 14 amino acids. CDR3 residues: CASSFGSSYNEQFF. The CDR3 nucleotides read TGTGCCAGCAGCTTCGGTTCGTCCTACAATGAGCAGTTCTTC. Together with reference TRBV5-4 and TRBJ2-1, the CDR3 gives the full variable domain: ETGVTQSPTHLIKTRGQQVTLRCSSQSGHNTVSWYQQALGQGPQFIFQYYREEENGRGNFPPRFSGLQFPNYSSELNVNALELDDSALYLCASSFGSSYNEQFFGPGTRLTVL.

This clonotype was detected a few times. This sequence joins TRBV12-3 or TRBV12-4 and TRBJ2-7; 7 bases fit TRBD2. The CDR3 is 13 amino acids. V dropped 6 bases and J dropped 7; count of bases not matched to a gene: 9. This CDR3 reads CASRGGGLSEQYF. DNA of the CDR3: TGTGCCAGCAGGGGGGGAGGGTTGTCGGAGCAGTACTTC.

This clonotype was recorded a few times. The rearrangement joins TRBV28 to TRBJ2-1; 10 positions agree with TRBD2. Looked up from germline, CDR1 is MDHEN and CDR2 is SYDVKM. V shed 7 bases and J 16 bases; nucleotides not matched to a gene: 10. The CDR3 covers 12 residues. This CDR3 is CASKTSGSERFF. Here the CDR3 DNA reads TGTGCCAGCAAGACTAGCGGGTCCGAACGATTCTTC.

This clonotype has ten or more counts. V is TRBV9 and J is TRBJ2-3; 9 bases map to TRBD2. The CDR3 consists of 14 residues. Germline loops: CDR1 SGDLS, CDR2 YYNGEE. V lost 5 bases and J lost 6; bases outside the gene matches: 7. This CDR3 reads CASRGGLAGDTQYF. CDR3 DNA: TGTGCCAGCAGGGGGGGACTAGCCGGGGATACGCAGTATTTT.

In this sample, this clonotype turned up a few times. The CDR3: CASSSASFAQETQYF. CDR3 nucleotide sequence: TGTGCCAGCAGCTCCGCAAGCTTTGCCCAAGAGACCCAGTACTTC. The rearrangement links TRBV11-1 to TRBJ2-5; D not certain. Germline CDR1 reads SGHAT; CDR2 reads FQDESV (reference sequence). The V gene lost 4 bases and the J gene lost 1 base, with 13 bases spanning the gap. The CDR3 runs to 15 residues.

This clonotype has a handful of counts. J is TRBJ2-3 and V is TRBV20-1; 14 bases agree with TRBD2. The CDR3 contains 16 residues. Trimming cost V 6 bases and J 4 bases; bases outside gene matches: 9. The germline V gene has CDR1 DFQATT and CDR2 SNEGSKA (reference sequence). The CDR3 sequence is CSASGLAGAVSDTQYF. CDR3 DNA sequence: TGCAGTGCCTCGGGACTAGCGGGAGCGGTGTCAGATACGCAGTATTTT.

The chain joins TRBV29-1 to TRBJ2-2; a possible D gene is TRBD2 (6 bases). Trimming removed 7 bases at V and 6 bases at J, with 18 bases between. Per the germline V gene, CDR1 is SQVTM and CDR2 is ANQGSEA. The CDR3 loop spans 14 amino acids. CDR3 coding DNA: TGCAGCGCCCTGGGGATGCGGGACGCCGGGGAGCTGTTTTTT. Its protein is CSALGMRDAGELFF.

To note about this clonotype: Being one base from a much bigger clone, this may be a read error. The rearrangement uses TRBV28 and TRBJ1-1; TRBD1 agrees at 10 bases. Germline lookup yields CDR1 MDHEN and CDR2 SYDVKM. The CDR3 is 18 amino acids. The DNA for the CDR3 is TGTGCCATCAGTTTATGGAGGTGGGACAGGGGTGAGGACACTGAAGCTTTCTTT. This codes for CAISLWRWDRGEDTEAFF.

This clonotype was counted at least ten times. The CDR3 DNA sequence: TGTGCCAGCAGCTTACCAGGGACAGCCAATGAGCAGTTCTTC. Translating gives CASSLPGTANEQFF. The chain combines TRBV7-9 with TRBJ2-1; 7 bases agree with TRBD1. The CDR3 is 14 residues long. Per germline, CDR1 SEHNR and CDR2 FQNEAQ (reference sequence). The J segment lost 6 bases and the V segment lost 2 bases, leaving 4 bases of the junction unmatched.

This chain links TRBV2 with TRBJ2-3; the match to TRBD2 covers 7 bases. Germline values: CDR1 SNHLY, CDR2 FYNNEI. CDR3 length: 15 amino acids. V was clipped by 4 bases and J by 0 bases; unmatched bases: 4. Here the CDR3 reads CASSGAGDSTDTQYF. The CDR3 DNA reads as TGTGCCAGCAGTGGGGCGGGGGATAGCACAGATACGCAGTATTTT.

This clonotype showed up many times. The V and J genes are TRBV5-1 and TRBJ2-3; 12 positions match TRBD2. This CDR3 region has 18 residues. Germline trimming cut 0 bases from V and 5 bases from J; bases unmatched to any gene: 10. The germline V gene has CDR1 SGHRS and CDR2 YFSETQ. As DNA, the CDR3 is TGCGCCAGCAGCTTGGGGTTGGCTGCGGGACTAGCGGGAGATACGCAGTATTTT. Residues: CASSLGLAAGLAGDTQYF.

This chain joins TRBV9 and TRBJ2-5; the D is unclear. V lost 3 bases and J lost 0, with 12 bases in between. The CDR3 is 15 residues long. Looked up from germline, CDR1 is SGDLS and CDR2 is YYNGEE. This chain's CDR3 is CASSASPLNQETQYF. DNA of the CDR3: TGTGCCAGCAGCGCAAGTCCACTTAACCAAGAGACCCAGTACTTC.

In this sample, this clonotype turned up a few times. The chain couples TRBV5-1 to TRBJ2-7; 7 nucleotides match TRBD1. The germline CDR1 and CDR2 sequences are SGHRS and YFSETQ. The ends lost 2 bases at V and 0 bases at J; junction bases unmatched: 5. This CDR3 spans 15 amino acids. Written as DNA, the CDR3 is TGCGCCAGCAGCTTTGGGACAGACTTCTCCTACGAGCAGTACTTC. It translates to CASSFGTDFSYEQYF. The variable domain in full, with the rest retrieved from reference TRBV5-1 and TRBJ2-7, is KAGVTQTPRYLIKTRGQQVTLSCSPISGHRSVSWYQQTPGQGLQFLFEYFSETQRNKGNFPGRFSGRQFSNSRSEMNVSTLELGDSALYLCASSFGTDFSYEQYFGPGTRLTVT.

The chain couples TRBV20-1 to TRBJ2-7; D not resolved. Germline CDR1 and CDR2: DFQATT and SNEGSKA (reference sequence). There are 16 residues in the CDR3. The V end was cut by 2 bases, the J end by 3 bases, with 20 bases between. The CDR3 DNA reads TGCAGTGCTAGAAGAGTAGTTGGGGTCAAAGGCTACGAGCAGTACTTC. Its translation is CSARRVVGVKGYEQYF.

This clonotype occurred a few times. The V gene is TRBV6-1, the J gene TRBJ2-2; 7 bases line up with TRBD2. Per germline, CDR1 MNHNS and CDR2 SASEGT. The CDR3 is 14 amino acids. V trimming: 8 bases; J trimming: 4 bases; junction bases outside the gene matches: 7. CDR3 nucleotides: TGTGCCAGCCATCTAGCGGCATTCACCGGGGAGCTGTTTTTT. Protein: CASHLAAFTGELFF.

This clonotype was observed a handful of times. The chain recombines TRBV13 with TRBJ1-5; 8 bases are shared with TRBD1. Germline CDR1 and CDR2: PRHDT and FYEKMQ (reference sequence). This CDR3 spans 19 amino acids. With 5 bases clipped from V and 0 bases from J, the junction kept 15 bases outside the gene matches. Here the CDR3 reads CASSPRPGQGWYSNQPQHF. DNA of the CDR3: TGTGCCAGCAGCCCCCGTCCCGGACAGGGTTGGTATAGCAATCAGCCCCAGCATTTT.